This entry lists 7 T cell receptor beta chains sequenced from one sample in a study of blood T cell repertoires in COVID-19. TCRdb keeps only in-frame clones here, not all; method: immunoSEQ multiplex PCR. This sample has about 100,000 clones; around four fifths occur once, and the top ten carry over 30%. Sequencing was performed on peripheral blood. The receptors were gathered from a man between 65 and 80 years old with active or convalescent COVID-19.

V usage is TRBV19 and J usage is TRBJ2-1; TRBD2 matches at 9 bases. CDR1 and CDR2 (germline): LNHDA, SQIVND (reference sequence). This CDR3 contains 15 residues. With V trimmed by 4 bases and J by 5 bases, 6 bases remained unmatched. The CDR3 protein is CASSNVGTSNNEQFF. The CDR3 coding sequence is TGTGCCAGTAGTAACGTAGGGACTAGCAACAATGAGCAGTTCTTC.

This chain uses TRBV14 with TRBJ2-2, with 8 bases aligning to TRBD2. The CDR3 extends over 13 amino acids. Germline assignment: CDR1 SGHDN and CDR2 FVKESK. Trimming at V came to 6 bases and at J to 6 bases, leaving 3 bases not matched to a gene. The CDR3 nucleotides read TGTGCCAGCAGGTTAGCGGGATCCGGGGAGCTGTTTTTT. It is translated as CASRLAGSGELFF.

The chain links TRBV27 to TRBJ1-4; the D is unclear. Germline V lookup: CDR1 MNHEY, CDR2 SMNVEV (reference sequence). The length of the CDR3 is 16 residues. The V gene lost 6 bases and the J gene lost 4 bases, with 18 bases spanning the gap. The CDR3 DNA reads as TGTGCCAGCAGGAGAGGGCGATTCGGGGTTAATGAAAAACTGTTTTTT. It encodes CASRRGRFGVNEKLFF.

Regarding this clone: One end of the junction is discordant with germline, which a read error may explain. The rearrangement joins TRBV6-1 to TRBJ1-3, with 8 bases that match TRBD1. The CDR3 is made up of 17 amino acids. Looked up from germline, CDR1 is MNHNS and CDR2 is SASEGT. This CDR3 is CASSVQDRGLFGDTIYF. CDR3 coding DNA: TGTGCCAGCAGTGTCCAAGACAGGGGACTCTTTGGAGACACCATATATTTT.

This clone was observed once. The chain has TRBV30 and TRBJ2-7, with 9 bases identical to TRBD1. The CDR3 length is 13 residues. In germline, CDR1 is GTSNPN, CDR2 SVGIG (reference sequence). Germline trimming cut 7 bases from V and 4 bases from J; bases unmatched to any gene: 8. DNA for the CDR3: TGTGCCTTTGCCGGGACAGGGATGTACGAGCAGTACTTC. Protein product: CAFAGTGMYEQYF.

This sequence joins TRBV3-1 (or the pseudogene TRBV3-2) and TRBJ1-1, with D possibly TRBD1 on 6 matching bases. V was shortened by 6 bases and J by 6 bases, with 11 bases between the two germline ends. Germline assignment: CDR1 LGHDT and CDR2 YNNKEL (reference sequence). The CDR3 contains 12 residues. DNA for the CDR3: TGTGCCAGCAGTAGGGGGATCTCTGAAGCTTTCTTT. Protein sequence: CASSRGISEAFF.

The chain combines TRBV6-5 with TRBJ1-2; the D is unclear. From germline, CDR1 is MNHEY and CDR2 SVGAGI. The CDR3 consists of 14 residues. V was cut by 7 bases and J by 0 bases, with 12 bases left in between. The CDR3 DNA follows: TGTGCCAGCAAGGTGGGCAATGCTAACTATGGCTACACCTTC. Amino acid sequence: CASKVGNANYGYTF.